Below, 26 T cell receptor beta chains from the same sample are listed, as sequenced in a study of CD8 T cells in ankylosing spondylitis (dated by TCRdb to about 2017). Preparation of the library involved 5' RACE. Sequencing relied on an Illumina HiSeq 2500. TCRdb handled the public reads itself, with Q25 trimming in fastp and clone calling in MiXCR, and kept productive beta chains. Each CDR3 protein gets just one entry, which takes the most common genes and DNA from the rows behind it. In this sample the table shows roughly 180,000 distinct CDR3 sequences, around 13% of which occur a single time. Jointly, the top ten make up approximately 17% of the sample. Input material: blood, either unsorted or a sorted T cell fraction (not recorded which). These receptors all stem from a male donor with ankylosing spondylitis or in good health (not recorded which).

This clonotype was detected only a few times. This rearrangement joins TRBV6-1 to TRBJ2-1, with D possibly being TRBD2 (5 bases). Looked up from germline, CDR1 is MNHNS and CDR2 is SASEGT. This CDR3 comprises 15 residues. V lost 5 bases, J lost 3 bases, and 14 bases lay in between. CDR3: CASSNRGNGYNEQFF. The CDR3 DNA reads TGTGCCAGCAGTAATCGGGGAAATGGCTACAATGAGCAGTTCTTC.

This clonotype was observed a handful of times. This sequence joins TRBV5-1 and TRBJ2-2; tentative D call: TRBD2 (6 bases). This CDR3 contains 14 residues. Germline V gives CDR1 SGHRS, CDR2 YFSETQ. V was shortened by 7 bases and J by 0 bases, with 10 bases between the two germline ends. The CDR3 loop is CASGPGANTGELFF. CDR3 DNA sequence: TGCGCCAGCGGGCCGGGGGCGAACACCGGGGAGCTGTTTTTT.

The chain uses TRBV2 and TRBJ2-7, with TRBD1 matching over 9 bases. J was trimmed by 4 bases and V by 7 bases; bases with no gene match: 5. Germline lookup yields CDR1 SNHLY and CDR2 FYNNEI. The CDR3 totals 13 residues. The CDR3 DNA reads as TGTGCCAGCACGGGGACAGGGTCATACGAGCAGTACTTC. It is translated as CASTGTGSYEQYF.

This clonotype was recorded many times. V is TRBV6-1 and J is TRBJ2-2, with TRBD2 as a possible D gene (6 bases). Trimming shortened V by 0 bases and J by 1 base, and 6 bases separated the two germline ends. The CDR3 covers 15 residues. Per the germline V gene, CDR1 is MNHNS and CDR2 is SASEGT. Here the CDR3 reads CASSEASGNTGELFF. The CDR3 coding sequence is TGTGCCAGCAGTGAAGCTAGCGGGAACACCGGGGAGCTGTTTTTT.

The J gene is TRBJ2-1, the V gene TRBV2, with D perhaps assigned TRBD1 or TRBD2 (5 bases each). CDR1 is SNHLY, CDR2 FYNNEI, per germline. V was pared by 7 bases and J by 0 bases, with 13 bases between. The CDR3 length is 15 residues. This CDR3 is CASNLPGSSYNEQFF. The CDR3 coding sequence is TGTGCCAGCAACCTTCCAGGGAGCTCCTACAATGAGCAGTTCTTC.

This clonotype appeared a few times. The V gene is TRBV12-5, the J gene TRBJ2-3; D may be TRBD2 (6 bases). Germline CDR1 LGHNT, CDR2 FRNRAP. The CDR3 runs to 15 residues. Trimming left V 6 bases short and J 3 bases short, with 16 bases between. The DNA for the CDR3 is TGTGCTAGTGGGCCTGGGGGGTCGGGAACAGATACGCAGTATTTT. Protein product: CASGPGGSGTDTQYF.

The chain carries TRBV27 and TRBJ1-6, with D maybe TRBD1 (5 bases). Germline V gives CDR1 MNHEY, CDR2 SMNVEV (reference sequence). The CDR3 length is 14 residues. Trimming removed 3 bases from V and 9 bases from J, with 12 bases in between. CDR3: CASSLGPAGSPLHF. The CDR3 bases are TGTGCCAGCAGTTTGGGGCCAGCTGGTTCACCCCTCCACTTT.

V gene TRBV20-1 combines with J gene TRBJ2-1; TRBD2 aligns across 7 bases. This CDR3 is built from 15 residues. The J segment lost 2 bases and the V segment lost 1 base, leaving 5 bases of the junction unmatched. Germline CDR1 DFQATT, CDR2 SNEGSKA (reference sequence). CDR3 bases: TGCAGTGCTAGAGTAGTGGGAGGGCCCTACAATGAGCAGTTCTTC. It codes for CSARVVGGPYNEQFF.

V gene TRBV7-2 combines with J gene TRBJ2-5, with a possible D match to TRBD1 (6 bases). The CDR3 consists of 15 residues. V was clipped by 2 bases and J by 5 bases, with 15 bases between them. Looked up from germline, CDR1 is SGHTA and CDR2 is FQGNSA. CDR3: CASSLTRGFEETQYF. CDR3 sequence (DNA): TGTGCCAGCAGCTTAACCAGGGGCTTTGAGGAGACCCAGTACTTC.

This clonotype was seen only a few times. This sequence joins TRBV15 and TRBJ2-3; 9 bases fit TRBD1. Germline lookup yields CDR1 LNHNV and CDR2 YYDKDF (reference sequence). There are 16 residues in the CDR3. V was clipped by 3 bases and J by 3 bases; unmatched bases: 7. This chain's CDR3 is CATSRARTGVTDTQYF. For the CDR3, the DNA is TGTGCCACCAGCAGGGCGAGGACAGGGGTAACAGATACGCAGTATTTT. Variable domain in full (rest from reference TRBV15 and TRBJ2-3): DAMVIQNPRYQVTQFGKPVTLSCSQTLNHNVMYWYQQKSSQAPKLLFHYYDKDFNNEADTPDNFQSRRPNTSFCFLDIRSPGLGDTAMYLCATSRARTGVTDTQYFGPGTRLTVL.

This clonotype was picked up a small number of times. This rearrangement joins TRBV7-9 to TRBJ1-4; 8 nucleotides align to TRBD1. The ends lost 5 bases at V and 2 bases at J; junction bases unmatched: 1. Looked up from germline, CDR1 is SEHNR and CDR2 is FQNEAQ (reference sequence). CDR3 length: 14 amino acids. The CDR3 spells CASSTGGTNEKLFF. CDR3 bases: TGTGCCAGCAGCACAGGGGGTACTAATGAAAAACTGTTTTTT. The full variable domain, in which reference TRBV7-9 and TRBJ1-4 provide the parts outside the CDR3, is DTGVSQNPRHKITKRGQNVTFRCDPISEHNRLYWYRQTLGQGPEFLTYFQNEAQLEKSRLLSDRFSAERPKGSFSTLEIQRTEQGDSAMYLCASSTGGTNEKLFFGSGTQLSVL.

In this sample, this clonotype turned up a few times. The chain joins TRBV10-2 to TRBJ1-1; D might be TRBD1 (5 bases). V shed 6 bases and J shed 8 bases, with 16 bases lying between them. CDR3 size: 13 residues. Looked up from germline, CDR1 is WSHSY and CDR2 is SAAADI. CDR3 in amino acids: CASRLRGGAEAFF. The CDR3 bases are TGCGCCAGCAGACTTAGGGGAGGTGCCGAAGCTTTCTTT.

The table lists this clonotype with a count of one. The rearrangement uses TRBV6-5 and TRBJ1-6; D gene ambiguous. V lost 6 bases to trimming and J lost 0 bases, with 12 bases between them. Per germline, CDR1 MNHEY and CDR2 SVGAGI. This CDR3 comprises 16 residues. Written as DNA, the CDR3 is TGTGCCAGCAGCCGCAGAATTAGCTCCTATAATTCACCCCTCCACTTT. Encoded protein: CASSRRISSYNSPLHF.

This clonotype was seen repeatedly, ten times or more. The rearrangement links TRBV3-1 to TRBJ2-3; 12 bases are a match to TRBD2. V lost 0 bases to trimming and J lost 3 bases; unmatched junction nucleotides: 13. The CDR3 loop spans 20 amino acids. Germline-derived CDR1 and CDR2 are LGHDT and YNNKEL (reference sequence). This CDR3 is CASSQERRSSGGAWTDTQYF. The CDR3 coding sequence is TGTGCCAGCAGCCAAGAACGCCGGTCTAGCGGGGGGGCCTGGACAGATACGCAGTATTTT.

This rearrangement joins TRBV10-3 to TRBJ1-1; 7 bases agree with TRBD1. The ends lost 6 bases at V and 0 bases at J; junction bases unmatched: 4. CDR1 is ENHRY, CDR2 SYGVKD, per germline. The CDR3 consists of 14 residues. The CDR3 bases are TGTGCCATCAGCGACAGGGCCGTGAACACTGAAGCTTTCTTT. Its translation is CAISDRAVNTEAFF.

The table lists this clonotype with a few counts. The chain joins TRBV7-9 to TRBJ2-5; the D gene is possibly TRBD1 (6 bases). Trimming took off 1 base at V and 4 bases at J, with 16 bases between the two ends. CDR1 SEHNR and CDR2 FQNEAQ come from the germline V gene (reference sequence). The CDR3 has 16 residues. This chain's CDR3 is CASSLGGRPASETQYF. CDR3 nucleotide sequence: TGTGCCAGCAGCTTAGGGGGGCGTCCGGCCTCAGAGACCCAGTACTTC. The full variable domain, in which reference TRBV7-9 and TRBJ2-5 provide the parts outside the CDR3, is DTGVSQNPRHKITKRGQNVTFRCDPISEHNRLYWYRQTLGQGPEFLTYFQNEAQLEKSRLLSDRFSAERPKGSFSTLEIQRTEQGDSAMYLCASSLGGRPASETQYFGPGTRLLVL.

The chain joins TRBV27 to TRBJ1-1, with TRBD1 matching 9 bases. CDR1 and CDR2 (germline): MNHEY, SMNVEV (reference sequence). Trimming at V came to 8 bases and at J to 6 bases, leaving 19 bases not matched to a gene. The CDR3 is made up of 17 amino acids. CDR3 sequence (DNA): TGTGCCAGCTGGACAGGGGTTGGTCTTTATCCATCCGCTGAAGCTTTCTTT. This gives the protein CASWTGVGLYPSAEAFF.

This clonotype was seen a few times. This chain connects TRBV12-3 or TRBV12-4 to TRBJ2-1, with D uncertain. CDR3 length equals 13 residues. Trimming removed 6 bases at V and 7 bases at J, with 13 bases between. The CDR3 spells CASSPPSWNEQFF. CDR3 in DNA: TGTGCCAGCAGCCCCCCCTCCTGGAATGAGCAGTTCTTC.

The V and J genes are TRBV7-9 and TRBJ2-7; 8 bases agree with TRBD2. CDR3 size: 16 residues. Germline V CDR1 and CDR2: SEHNR, FQNEAQ (reference sequence). V shed 4 bases, J shed 3 bases, and the junction held 11 bases outside the gene matches. The chain's CDR3 is CASSSRGADPIYEQYF. The DNA of the CDR3 is TGTGCCAGCAGCTCGCGGGGGGCCGACCCTATCTACGAGCAGTACTTC.

The genes are TRBV19 and TRBJ1-5; weak D call: TRBD1 (6 bases). Trimming took 3 bases from V and 1 from J, leaving 10 bases between them. This CDR3 contains 15 residues. CDR1 and CDR2 from the germline V gene are LNHDA and SQIVND (reference sequence). The CDR3 nucleotides read TGTGCCAGTAGTATGTGGGGGGCCAGCAATCAGCCCCAGCATTTT. Translating gives CASSMWGASNQPQHF.

This clonotype has a handful of counts. The chain has TRBV5-5 and TRBJ2-7; 7 nucleotides match TRBD1. Germline assignment: CDR1 SGHKS and CDR2 YYEKEE (reference sequence). The CDR3 has 14 residues. V lost 4 bases to trimming and J lost 2 bases; unmatched junction nucleotides: 6. The CDR3 is CASSPTGNTYEQYF. DNA of the CDR3: TGTGCCAGCAGCCCGACAGGGAACACCTACGAGCAGTACTTC.

This clonotype appeared a few times. This chain links TRBV19 with TRBJ2-3; no firm D call. The CDR3 totals 13 residues. The ends were cut back, 5 bases at V and 5 bases at J, with 11 bases in the middle. The germline CDR1 and CDR2 sequences are LNHDA and SQIVND (reference sequence). The CDR3 reads CASSSLLGDTQYF. The CDR3 region has the DNA TGTGCCAGTAGTTCATTATTGGGAGATACGCAGTATTTT.

Only a few counts were recorded for this clonotype. This chain joins TRBV6-5 and TRBJ2-1; weak D call: TRBD2 (6 bases). This CDR3 contains 16 residues. Germline loops: CDR1 MNHEY, CDR2 SVGAGI. Trimming removed 0 bases at V and 5 bases at J, with 14 bases between. CDR3 coding DNA: TGTGCCAGCAGTTACTCGATAGCTTGGGGGGACAATGAGCAGTTCTTC. Its translation: CASSYSIAWGDNEQFF.

The V and J genes are TRBV19 and TRBJ2-2, with 12 bases lining up with TRBD1. This CDR3 is 17 amino acids long. The V and J ends lost 5 bases and 6 bases, in that order; junction bases with no gene match: 10. The germline V gene encodes CDR1 LNHDA and CDR2 SQIVND (reference sequence). The CDR3 here is CASSPSGGTGGPGELFF. The CDR3 region has the DNA TGTGCCAGTAGTCCTTCGGGGGGGACAGGGGGCCCCGGGGAGCTGTTTTTT.

This clonotype came up a few times. The chain carries TRBV12-3 or TRBV12-4 and TRBJ2-7; D may be TRBD1 (5 bases). Trimming left V 7 bases short and J 0 bases short, with 13 bases between. CDR3 length equals 14 residues. CDR3 amino acids: CASTLGDSSYEQYF. In nucleotides, the CDR3 is TGTGCCAGCACCCTGGGTGACAGCTCCTACGAGCAGTACTTC.

The sample holds a few counts of this clonotype. The chain combines TRBV5-8 with TRBJ1-1; possibly TRBD1 for D (5 bases). V was pared by 4 bases and J by 0 bases, with 13 bases between. CDR3 length: 15 amino acids. Germline CDR1 and CDR2: SGHTS and YDEGEE. DNA of the CDR3: TGTGCCAGCAGCGACGGCGGGGGGATGAACACTGAAGCTTTCTTT. As protein: CASSDGGGMNTEAFF.